The sequence of this T cell receptor (beta chain) was determined in a study of STAT5B mutations in CD4+ large granular lymphocyte leukemia. Assay used: immunoSEQ multiplex PCR; TCRdb lists only in-frame clones, some missing. The data show about 400 clones, approximately 60% seen once. Sequencing input: PBMCs. This receptor was obtained from a woman aged 45-60 years with CD4+ T-cell large granular lymphocyte leukemia.

CDR3 region: CASSALGADPDYEQYF. The CDR3 DNA reads TGTGCCAGCAGCGCCCTCGGTGCGGACCCCGACTACGAGCAGTACTTC. V and J are TRBV13 and TRBJ2-7; D remains ambiguous. CDR1 PRHDT and CDR2 FYEKMQ come from the germline V gene (reference sequence). The CDR3 has 16 residues. Between the trimmed V and J ends, which lost 5 bases and 3 bases, there was a span of 20 bases.